Sequencing of this TCR beta chain was carried out in a study of blood T cell repertoires in COVID-19. Profiled with immunoSEQ multiplex PCR; TCRdb holds only in-frame clones, not every one. The data show 200,000 to 250,000 clones, with roughly 90% seen just once and 2% to 2.5% held by the top ten. In this sample, this clone turned up once. Per the germline V gene, CDR1 is KGHSH and CDR2 is LQKENI. The V end lost 3 bases, the J end lost 5 bases, and 14 bases lay between the germline ends. The CDR3 length is 15 residues. The J gene is TRBJ1-5, the V gene TRBV18; D gene unclear. The clonotype comes from a man aged 25 to 40 who had recovered from COVID-19. Material for sequencing was peripheral blood. The CDR3, as DNA: TGTGCCAGCTCACCTGGGTCCGCTGGAGATCAGCCCCAGCATTTT. Translation gives CASSPGSAGDQPQHF.